Following are 17 T cell receptor beta chains from one sample sequenced in a study of cytomegalovirus exposure and HLA in healthy donors. TCRdb's table, derived via immunoSEQ multiplex PCR, lists solely in-frame clones and lacks some. The profile shows around 73,000 clones, roughly 90% of them singletons. Sample: PBMCs. These receptors were taken from a young woman in good health and CMV-seropositive.

The J gene is TRBJ2-5, the V gene TRBV9; D perhaps matches TRBD2 (5 bases). Per germline, CDR1 SGDLS and CDR2 YYNGEE. CDR3 size: 13 residues. The germline V and J ends were trimmed by 4 bases and 2 bases, with 9 bases remaining between them. CDR3: CASSTTGQETQYF. The CDR3 DNA reads TGTGCCAGCAGCACCACGGGGCAAGAGACCCAGTACTTC.

This chain links TRBV19 with TRBJ2-2; 7 nucleotides line up with TRBD1. The CDR3 length is 15 residues. Germline-derived CDR1 and CDR2 are LNHDA and SQIVND (reference sequence). The V and J ends lost 4 bases and 2 bases, in that order; junction bases with no gene match: 4. The CDR3 nucleotides read TGTGCCAGTAGTACAGGGACAGAAAACACCGGGGAGCTGTTTTTT. Encoded protein: CASSTGTENTGELFF.

V is TRBV7-2 and J is TRBJ2-1, with D perhaps matching TRBD2 (6 bases). Germline CDR1 reads SGHTA; CDR2 reads FQGNSA. This CDR3 comprises 16 residues. Trimming took off 4 bases at V and 2 bases at J, with 15 bases between the two ends. This chain's CDR3 is CASSSILATAYNEQFF. CDR3 DNA: TGTGCCAGCAGCTCAATTCTAGCGACCGCCTACAATGAGCAGTTCTTC.

V usage is TRBV10-2 and J usage is TRBJ2-7; 10 bases match TRBD2. CDR1 is WSHSY, CDR2 SAAADI, per germline. V lost 5 bases and J lost 6; bases outside the gene matches: 7. The CDR3 extends over 14 amino acids. This chain's CDR3 is CASSQGAGGLEQYF. The CDR3 DNA reads as TGCGCCAGCAGTCAAGGAGCGGGGGGGCTCGAGCAGTACTTC.

J is TRBJ2-3 and V is TRBV13; perhaps TRBD1 as D (5 bases). The V gene lost 5 bases and the J gene lost 4 bases, with 13 bases spanning the gap. The CDR3 spans 14 residues. Germline-derived CDR1 and CDR2 are PRHDT and FYEKMQ (reference sequence). CDR3 sequence reads: CASSQGSDADTQYF. The CDR3 bases are TGTGCCAGCAGCCAGGGCTCGGATGCAGATACGCAGTATTTT.

The CDR3: CATSSGTSGLYNEQFF. CDR3 bases: TGTGCCACCAGCAGCGGGACTAGCGGATTATACAATGAGCAGTTCTTC. This chain connects TRBV15 to TRBJ2-1; 11 bases align to TRBD2. The V gene end was trimmed by 3 bases and the J gene end by 4 bases; junction bases not matched to a gene: 5. CDR3 length equals 16 residues. The germline V gene has CDR1 LNHNV and CDR2 YYDKDF (reference sequence).

The chain employs TRBV6-4 and TRBJ2-3, with 8 bases identical to TRBD1. Germline trimming cut 3 bases from V and 2 bases from J; bases unmatched to any gene: 1. Germline assignment: CDR1 MRHNA and CDR2 SNTAGT. The CDR3 runs 14 residues. CDR3 coding DNA: TGTGCCAGCAGTGAGGGACAGGCCACAGATACGCAGTATTTT. The encoded protein is CASSEGQATDTQYF.

This rearrangement joins TRBV6-1 to TRBJ2-4; D unclear. Germline CDR1 and CDR2: MNHNS and SASEGT. CDR3 size: 13 residues. Trimming left V 8 bases short and J 8 bases short, with 16 bases between. The CDR3 sequence: CASHTTERDIQYF. The DNA for the CDR3 is TGTGCCAGCCATACCACTGAAAGAGACATTCAGTACTTC.

This clone was detected a few times. V and J are TRBV13 and TRBJ2-7, with TRBD1 as a possible D gene (6 bases). V was pared by 5 bases and J by 7 bases, with 27 bases between. The germline CDR1 and CDR2 sequences are PRHDT and FYEKMQ (reference sequence). The CDR3 sequence is 17 residues long. The CDR3 nucleotides are TGTGCCAGCAGCCGTTACTTATCACAGGGACACTCCGGGGAGCAGTACTTC. Amino acids: CASSRYLSQGHSGEQYF.

The chain has TRBV29-1 and TRBJ2-7, with D possibly TRBD1 on 7 matching bases. Germline CDR1 SQVTM, CDR2 ANQGSEA. This CDR3 spans 14 amino acids. V was trimmed by 2 bases and J by 0 bases, leaving 11 bases between them. The CDR3 here is CSVESRGASYEQYF. Here the CDR3 DNA reads TGCAGCGTTGAATCCAGGGGGGCCTCCTACGAGCAGTACTTC.

This rearrangement joins TRBV4-1 to TRBJ2-7; 15 nucleotides agree with TRBD2. Trimming at V came to 4 bases and at J to 4 bases, leaving 5 bases not matched to a gene. The V gene's germline CDR1 is MGHRA and CDR2 YSYEKL. CDR3 length: 16 amino acids. CDR3 sequence reads: CASSPRTSGGEYEQYF. The CDR3 coding sequence is TGCGCCAGCAGCCCAAGGACTAGCGGGGGGGAATACGAGCAGTACTTC.

This sequence joins TRBV6-6 and TRBJ1-6; 11 nucleotides match TRBD1. From germline, CDR1 is MNHNY and CDR2 SVGAGI (reference sequence). J gave up 9 bases and V 3 bases, and 4 bases lay outside the gene matches. The CDR3 is 15 residues long. Here the CDR3 reads CASSYSGTGGSPLHF. The DNA for the CDR3 is TGTGCCAGCAGTTATTCCGGGACAGGGGGTTCACCCCTCCACTTT.

This chain connects TRBV11-1 to TRBJ2-5, with 8 positions matching TRBD1. In germline, CDR1 is SGHAT, CDR2 FQDESV (reference sequence). The ends lost 5 bases at V and 5 bases at J; junction bases unmatched: 10. CDR3 length: 15 amino acids. CDR3 region: CASSTPGQGLETQYF. In DNA, the CDR3 is TGTGCCAGCAGCACTCCCGGACAGGGACTGGAGACCCAGTACTTC.

This clone was seen only once. The V gene is TRBV28, the J gene TRBJ2-1; D is perhaps TRBD2 (6 bases). The V gene lost 1 base and the J gene lost 5 bases, with 12 bases spanning the gap. The V gene's germline CDR1 is MDHEN and CDR2 SYDVKM. CDR3 length equals 15 residues. The CDR3: CASSLLRRDHNEQFF. In DNA form, the CDR3 reads TGTGCCAGCAGTTTATTACGGCGGGACCACAATGAGCAGTTCTTC.

This clone turned up a few times. This chain connects TRBV6-5 to TRBJ1-5, with 7 bases identical to TRBD1. CDR1 MNHEY and CDR2 SVGAGI come from the germline V gene. V shed 10 bases and J 3 bases; nucleotides not matched to a gene: 6. This CDR3 is 13 amino acids long. The CDR3: CATRTGHNQPQHF. In nucleotides, the CDR3 is TGTGCCACCAGGACAGGACACAATCAGCCCCAGCATTTT.

The rearrangement uses TRBV11-2 and TRBJ1-1, with D perhaps matching TRBD1 (5 bases). V gave up 2 bases and J gave up 0 bases, with 13 bases separating them. Germline-derived CDR1 and CDR2 are SGHAT and FQNNGV. The CDR3 extends over 16 amino acids. CDR3 amino acids: CASSLRQGRLNTEAFF. CDR3 sequence (DNA): TGTGCCAGCAGCTTACGGCAGGGCAGACTGAACACTGAAGCTTTCTTT.

CDR3 in DNA: TGTGCCAGCAGCGTCAACCCTAGCGGGAGGCCTCATTATGAGCAGTTCTTC. It specifies CASSVNPSGRPHYEQFF. This rearrangement joins TRBV9 to TRBJ2-1, with 11 bases that match TRBD2. Trimming at V came to 2 bases and at J to 8 bases, leaving 12 bases not matched to a gene. The CDR3 has 17 amino acids. Germline loops: CDR1 SGDLS, CDR2 YYNGEE.